Presented here are 32 T cell receptor beta chains from one specimen sequenced in a study of CD8 T cells in ankylosing spondylitis (dated by TCRdb to about 2017). Their cognate antigens are unknown. Libraries were built with 5' RACE. Instrument on record: Illumina HiSeq 2500. The raw public data were reprocessed by TCRdb itself: fastp quality trimming at Q25, MiXCR clonotype calling, in-frame beta chains only. Rows matching on CDR3 protein sequence are summarized as one entry with the most common DNA and genes. Present in this sample are 500,000 or so distinct CDR3 sequences, roughly 5% of which were seen just once. 3% to 4% of the sample comes from the top ten. What the research found in general, with its limitations: A TCR beta motif of fewer than 10 highly homologous amino acid variants appeared characteristic of blood from ankylosing spondylitis patients.

Sequences were obtained from blood, either unsorted or a sorted T cell fraction (not recorded which). These receptor sequences come from a male donor with ankylosing spondylitis.

Ten or more counts support this clonotype. This chain uses TRBV5-1 with TRBJ1-1, with D maybe TRBD1 (5 bases). The CDR3 extends over 13 amino acids. V lost 3 bases and J 7 bases, leaving 13 bases between the germline ends. Germline V CDR1 and CDR2: SGHRS, YFSETQ. The CDR3 sequence is CASSSRDASEAFF. Written as DNA, the CDR3 is TGCGCCAGCAGCTCCCGGGACGCTAGTGAAGCTTTCTTT.

This clonotype was picked up many times. The chain has TRBV28 and TRBJ2-7, with D unclear. The CDR3 loop spans 14 amino acids. V was trimmed by 8 bases and J by 4 bases, leaving 18 bases between them. The germline CDR1 and CDR2 sequences are MDHEN and SYDVKM. The CDR3 DNA reads TGTGCCAGCCAACTCGTCTCGGTACGATACGAGCAGTACTTC. It encodes CASQLVSVRYEQYF.

This clonotype was observed a handful of times. The rearrangement joins TRBV5-1 to TRBJ2-7; either TRBD1 or TRBD2 may fit D (5 bases each). V gave up 0 bases and J gave up 7 bases, with 11 bases separating them. The germline V gene has CDR1 SGHRS and CDR2 YFSETQ. There are 13 residues in the CDR3. The CDR3 loop reads CASSLEGTTEQYF. CDR3 in DNA: TGCGCCAGCAGCTTGGAGGGGACGACGGAGCAGTACTTC.

This clonotype was found a few times. This chain uses TRBV10-2 with TRBJ2-3; 9 nucleotides align to TRBD1. Germline CDR1 is WSHSY and CDR2 is SAAADI. V shed 4 bases, J shed 1 base, and the junction held 6 bases outside the gene matches. The CDR3 runs 16 residues. Here the CDR3 DNA reads TGCGCCAGCAGTGGGAACAGGGGGCTGCGCACAGATACGCAGTATTTT. This sequence encodes CASSGNRGLRTDTQYF.

This clonotype came up many times. The CDR3 region has the DNA TGTGCCAGCAGTTTAGACCGAGCGGGAGAAGGGTATTTT. It encodes CASSLDRAGEGYF. The genes are TRBV12-3 or TRBV12-4 and TRBJ2-3, with 8 bases aligning to TRBD2. The CDR3 is 13 amino acids. Trimming cost V 1 base and J 14 bases; bases outside gene matches: 8.

This chain connects TRBV7-2 to TRBJ1-1, with 7 bases lining up with TRBD1. The CDR3 is 13 amino acids. The germline gives CDR1 SGHTA, CDR2 FQGNSA. V was pared by 7 bases and J by 6 bases, with 8 bases of the junction left unmatched. The CDR3 DNA sequence: TGTGCCAGCACCCCGACAGGGAGACCTGAAGCTTTCTTT. Residues: CASTPTGRPEAFF. The full variable domain, in which reference TRBV7-2 and TRBJ1-1 provide the parts outside the CDR3, is GAGVSQSPSNKVTEKGKDVELRCDPISGHTALYWYRQSLGQGLEFLIYFQGNSAPDKSGLPSDRFSAERTGGSVSTLTIQRTQQEDSAVYLCASTPTGRPEAFFGQGTRLTVV.

The chain uses TRBV10-2 and TRBJ2-2, with 11 bases identical to TRBD2. The CDR3 consists of 14 residues. The V segment lost 8 bases and the J segment 6 bases; nucleotides outside the gene matches: 5. CDR1 and CDR2 from the germline V gene are WSHSY and SAAADI. The CDR3 sequence: CASQLAGVPGELFF. Here the CDR3 DNA reads TGCGCCAGCCAACTAGCGGGAGTACCCGGGGAGCTGTTTTTT.

This clonotype appeared many times. The chain links TRBV20-1 to TRBJ2-2, with 7 nucleotides matching TRBD2. The CDR3 consists of 15 residues. The junction had 11 bases not matched to a gene; V was cut back by 4 bases and J by 6 bases. In germline, CDR1 is DFQATT, CDR2 SNEGSKA (reference sequence). Here the CDR3 DNA reads TGCAGTGCTAAGTCCTGGCGGGAGTTATCCGGGGAGCTGTTTTTT. Its protein product is CSAKSWRELSGELFF.

This clonotype was seen ten or more times. The genes are TRBV20-1 and TRBJ2-3; no clear D gene. Germline CDR1 reads DFQATT; CDR2 reads SNEGSKA (reference sequence). This CDR3 contains 14 residues. Trimming cost V 3 bases and J 0 bases, with 10 bases left between them. The chain's CDR3 is CSARWHPSTDTQYF. In nucleotides, the CDR3 is TGCAGTGCTAGGTGGCATCCTAGCACAGATACGCAGTATTTT.

This clonotype came up many times. The genes are TRBV4-2 and TRBJ2-1; no clear D. Per the germline V gene, CDR1 is LGHNA and CDR2 is YNFKEQ. This CDR3 is 14 amino acids long. Deletions cut 2 bases from V and 10 bases from J, with 15 bases between. For the CDR3, the DNA is TGTGCCAGCAGCCAACCCCAGACTGCTCGCGAGCAGTTCTTC. Its protein is CASSQPQTAREQFF.

This clonotype was seen ten or more times. The CDR3 here is CASSVAGGGGEKLFF. The CDR3 DNA sequence: TGTGCCAGCAGCGTAGCCGGCGGGGGGGGTGAAAAACTGTTTTTT. The genes are TRBV9 and TRBJ1-4; TRBD1 might be the D (5 bases). CDR3 length: 15 amino acids. Trimming removed 0 bases at V and 7 bases at J, with 13 bases between. Germline V gives CDR1 SGDLS, CDR2 YYNGEE.

This clonotype was counted many times. V and J are TRBV15 and TRBJ2-3; D is possibly TRBD1 (6 bases). Germline V gene lookup returns CDR1 LNHNV and CDR2 YYDKDF (reference sequence). V lost 0 bases and J 3 bases, leaving 7 bases between the germline ends. The CDR3 extends over 14 amino acids. The CDR3 is CATSRDRGTDTQYF. CDR3 nucleotides: TGTGCCACCAGCAGAGATAGGGGGACAGATACGCAGTATTTT.

This clonotype was counted at least ten times. The V call is TRBV29-1, the J call TRBJ2-1; 8 bases agree with TRBD2. Germline trimming cut 7 bases from V and 3 bases from J; bases unmatched to any gene: 14. The CDR3 runs to 16 residues. The germline gives CDR1 SQVTM, CDR2 ANQGSEA. In DNA, the CDR3 is TGCAGCGCACCCGAACTCAGGGCGGGGGGCTACAATGAGCAGTTCTTC. It yields the protein CSAPELRAGGYNEQFF.

Note on this clonotype: A much larger clone differs from this one at a single base, so this may be a read error. This chain's CDR3 is CASGLPWEGLYEQYF. The CDR3 DNA reads as TGCGCCAGCGGCCTGCCCTGGGAGGGGCTCTACGAGCAGTACTTC. The V and J genes are TRBV5-1 and TRBJ2-7; the match to TRBD2 covers 7 bases. The germline CDR1 and CDR2 sequences are SGHRS and YFSETQ. CDR3 length: 15 amino acids. V dropped 7 bases and J dropped 3; count of bases not matched to a gene: 13.

This clonotype was seen repeatedly, ten times or more. This chain connects TRBV5-1 to TRBJ2-3; either TRBD1 or TRBD2 may fit D (6 bases each). V was clipped by 0 bases and J by 5 bases, with 16 bases between them. The CDR3 runs to 16 residues. Germline V gene lookup returns CDR1 SGHRS and CDR2 YFSETQ. CDR3: CASSLEPGALGDTQYF. The CDR3 DNA is TGCGCCAGCAGCTTGGAGCCGGGGGCGCTGGGAGATACGCAGTATTTT.

This clonotype was counted at least ten times. CDR3: CSAGRTSGETQYF. The CDR3 DNA sequence: TGCAGTGCCGGTAGGACTAGCGGAGAGACCCAGTACTTC. This chain uses TRBV20-1 with TRBJ2-5; 10 bases fit TRBD2. CDR3 length equals 13 residues. Germline CDR1 and CDR2: DFQATT and SNEGSKA (reference sequence). Losses at the gene ends were 6 bases for V and 4 bases for J; bases not matched to a gene: 5.

This clonotype was detected many times. The chain combines TRBV4-2 with TRBJ2-5, with 7 bases lining up with TRBD2. With V trimmed by 1 base and J by 1 base, 6 bases remained unmatched. The CDR3 contains 16 residues. Germline CDR1 LGHNA, CDR2 YNFKEQ. The CDR3 DNA reads TGTGCCAGCAGCCAAGTTATCAGCGGGACCCAAGAGACCCAGTACTTC. It yields the protein CASSQVISGTQETQYF.

This clonotype was detected ten times or more. The chain has TRBV5-5 and TRBJ2-5, with D tentatively TRBD2 (5 bases). The CDR3 has 15 residues. The V gene lost 4 bases and the J gene lost 5 bases, with 18 bases spanning the gap. CDR1 is SGHKS and CDR2 is YYEKEE in the germline V gene (reference sequence). DNA for the CDR3: TGTGCCAGCAGCCACACCTTCGGGATCCGGGAGACCCAGTACTTC. Amino acids: CASSHTFGIRETQYF. Together with reference TRBV5-5 and TRBJ2-5, the CDR3 gives the full variable domain: DAGVTQSPTHLIKTRGQQVTLRCSPISGHKSVSWYQQVLGQGPQFIFQYYEKEERGRGNFPDRFSARQFPNYSSELNVNALLLGDSALYLCASSHTFGIRETQYFGPGTRLLVL.

This clonotype showed up many times. The V and J genes are TRBV29-1 and TRBJ2-2; D is possibly TRBD1 (5 bases). The CDR3 is 11 residues long. Germline CDR1 reads SQVTM; CDR2 reads ANQGSEA. Deletions cut 7 bases from V and 5 bases from J, with 8 bases between. The CDR3 nucleotides read TGCAGCGCGACAGTAACCGGGGAGCTGTTTTTT. The encoded protein is CSATVTGELFF.

In this sample, this clonotype turned up a few times. This chain joins TRBV18 and TRBJ2-7, with a tentative D call TRBD2 (7 bases). The CDR3 loop spans 13 amino acids. Germline lookup yields CDR1 KGHSH and CDR2 LQKENI. The V and J ends lost 3 bases and 9 bases respectively, with 15 bases between them. The CDR3 sequence: CASSPLGGGWQYF. The DNA for the CDR3 is TGTGCCAGCTCACCTCTTGGGGGGGGCTGGCAGTACTTC.

This clonotype was seen at least ten times. The V and J genes are TRBV4-1 and TRBJ1-3, with TRBD1 as a possible D gene (5 bases). Germline values: CDR1 MGHRA, CDR2 YSYEKL. The CDR3 loop spans 17 amino acids. With 4 bases removed from V and 0 bases from J, the gap between germline ends came to 16 bases. The CDR3 loop reads CASSRQGLILSGNTIYF. The DNA for the CDR3 is TGCGCCAGCAGCCGTCAGGGACTAATCCTCTCTGGAAACACCATATATTTT.

This clonotype was seen more than once but under ten times. The chain uses TRBV6-1 and TRBJ2-3; a weak D match, TRBD2 (6 bases). CDR1 is MNHNS, CDR2 SASEGT, per germline. The length of the CDR3 is 15 residues. Deletions cut 8 bases from V and 2 bases from J, with 17 bases between. CDR3 protein: CASRGAAGSTDTQYF. In DNA, the CDR3 is TGTGCCAGCCGGGGCGCAGCGGGCTCCACAGATACGCAGTATTTT.

This clonotype was counted ten times or more. CDR3 in DNA: TGTGCCAGCAGTTACTCGGAGAACACTGAAGCTTTCTTT. This translates into CASSYSENTEAFF. The chain has TRBV6-5 and TRBJ1-1, with D uncertain. Germline V gene lookup returns CDR1 MNHEY and CDR2 SVGAGI. V lost 0 bases and J 1 base, leaving 3 bases between the germline ends. The CDR3 loop spans 13 amino acids.

This clonotype has ten or more counts. CDR3 in amino acids: CASRRDLRQPQHF. DNA for the CDR3: TGTGCCAGCAGGAGGGACCTCCGACAGCCCCAGCATTTT. The chain is built from TRBV6-1 and TRBJ1-5; D may be TRBD1 (5 bases). CDR3 length: 13 residues. Trimming pared 6 bases from V and 7 bases from J, leaving 13 bases between. Germline-derived CDR1 and CDR2 are MNHNS and SASEGT.

This clonotype was seen at least ten times. The chain combines TRBV20-1 with TRBJ2-1; 7 positions match TRBD1. After removal of 3 bases from V and 3 bases from J, the junction contained 8 bases not matched to a gene. The CDR3 extends over 15 amino acids. From germline, CDR1 is DFQATT and CDR2 SNEGSKA (reference sequence). CDR3 in amino acids: CSARSDRAYYNEQFF. CDR3 DNA: TGCAGTGCTAGGTCCGACAGGGCCTACTACAATGAGCAGTTCTTC.

This clonotype was seen ten or more times. The chain uses TRBV6-5 and TRBJ1-1; D remains ambiguous. Germline values: CDR1 MNHEY, CDR2 SVGAGI. The CDR3 consists of 13 residues. V dropped 2 bases and J dropped 7 bases, with 11 bases sitting between them. CDR3 loop: CASSYTGSLEAFF. In nucleotides, the CDR3 is TGTGCCAGCAGTTACACGGGCAGCCTTGAAGCTTTCTTT.

This clonotype was picked up a small number of times. V and J are TRBV18 and TRBJ1-4; TRBD1 aligns across 8 bases. The V and J ends lost 4 bases and 0 bases, in that order; junction bases with no gene match: 4. This CDR3 region has 16 residues. Germline lookup yields CDR1 KGHSH and CDR2 LQKENI. CDR3 nucleotides: TGTGCCAGCTCACGGGGACAGGCGGCAACTAATGAAAAACTGTTTTTT. This gives the protein CASSRGQAATNEKLFF.

This clonotype was detected ten times or more. The chain couples TRBV5-1 to TRBJ2-1; D is perhaps TRBD1 (6 bases). In germline, CDR1 is SGHRS, CDR2 YFSETQ. Trimming shortened V by 2 bases and J by 14 bases, and 26 bases separated the two germline ends. The CDR3 has 16 amino acids. DNA for the CDR3: TGCGCCAGCAGCTTCCAGGGGTCAATGAGTATGGGCTGGGAGTTCTTC. Translation: CASSFQGSMSMGWEFF.

V is TRBV2 and J is TRBJ2-6; TRBD2 agrees at 8 bases. CDR3 length: 16 amino acids. With 6 bases clipped from V and 2 bases from J, the junction kept 6 bases outside the gene matches. Germline V lookup: CDR1 SNHLY, CDR2 FYNNEI. This CDR3 reads CASSGYSGTGANVLTF. The CDR3 DNA reads TGTGCCAGCAGCGGATATAGCGGGACTGGGGCCAACGTCCTGACTTTC.

This clonotype appeared many times. The chain joins TRBV24-1 to TRBJ2-6; unclear D gene. V was pared by 5 bases and J by 1 base, with 5 bases between. The CDR3 spans 14 residues. The germline V gene has CDR1 KGHDR and CDR2 SFDVKD. The DNA of the CDR3 is TGTGCCACCAGTGCGGCTTCTGGGGCCAACGTCCTGACTTTC. It specifies CATSAASGANVLTF.

This clonotype was seen at least ten times. In DNA, the CDR3 is TGCAGTGCTCTTACCCTCTATGGCTACACCTTC. It encodes CSALTLYGYTF. This chain links TRBV20-1 with TRBJ1-2; D unresolved. The CDR3 has 11 amino acids. Germline lookup yields CDR1 DFQATT and CDR2 SNEGSKA (reference sequence). The germline V and J ends were trimmed by 5 bases and 4 bases, with 8 bases remaining between them.

The gene calls are TRBV7-2 and TRBJ2-1, with 14 bases that match TRBD2. Germline assignment: CDR1 SGHTA and CDR2 FQGNSA. Losses at the gene ends were 5 bases for V and 6 bases for J; bases not matched to a gene: 9. The CDR3 spans 17 residues. The CDR3 DNA reads as TGTGCCAGCAGCATTTTTTGGGGACTAGCGGGAGTCAATGAGCAGTTCTTC. It is translated as CASSIFWGLAGVNEQFF.